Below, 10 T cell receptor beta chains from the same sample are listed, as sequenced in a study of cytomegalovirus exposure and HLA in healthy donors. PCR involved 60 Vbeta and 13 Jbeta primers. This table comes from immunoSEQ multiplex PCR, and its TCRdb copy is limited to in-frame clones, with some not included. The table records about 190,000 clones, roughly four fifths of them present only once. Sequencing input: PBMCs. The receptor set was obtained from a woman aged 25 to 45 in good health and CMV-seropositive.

The CDR3 protein is CASSLDGGPDTEAFF. The CDR3 nucleotides are TGTGCCAGCAGCTTAGACGGGGGTCCGGACACTGAAGCTTTCTTT. The chain links TRBV7-6 to TRBJ1-1; perhaps TRBD1 as D (5 bases). This CDR3 comprises 15 residues. The germline gives CDR1 SGHVS, CDR2 FNYEAQ. V was pared by 1 base and J by 3 bases, with 12 bases between.

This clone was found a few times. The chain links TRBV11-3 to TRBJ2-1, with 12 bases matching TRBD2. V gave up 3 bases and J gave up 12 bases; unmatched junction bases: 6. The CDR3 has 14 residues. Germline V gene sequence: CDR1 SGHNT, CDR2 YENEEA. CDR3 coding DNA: TGTGCCAGCAGCTTGGCTAGCGGGAGGGCCACGCAGTTCTTC. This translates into CASSLASGRATQFF.

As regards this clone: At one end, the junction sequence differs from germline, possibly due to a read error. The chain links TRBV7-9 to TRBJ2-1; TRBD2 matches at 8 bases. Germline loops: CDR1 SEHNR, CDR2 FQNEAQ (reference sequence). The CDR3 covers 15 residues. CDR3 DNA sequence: TGTGCCAGCAGATATACTAGCGGTTACTACGATGAGCAGTTCTTC. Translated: CASRYTSGYYDEQFF.

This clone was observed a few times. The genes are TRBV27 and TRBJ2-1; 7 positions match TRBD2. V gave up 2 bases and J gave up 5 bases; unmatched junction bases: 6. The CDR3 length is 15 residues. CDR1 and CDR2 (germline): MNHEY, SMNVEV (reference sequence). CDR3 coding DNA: TGTGCCAGCAGTTTAGGCGGGAGCTGGAACAATGAGCAGTTCTTC. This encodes CASSLGGSWNNEQFF.

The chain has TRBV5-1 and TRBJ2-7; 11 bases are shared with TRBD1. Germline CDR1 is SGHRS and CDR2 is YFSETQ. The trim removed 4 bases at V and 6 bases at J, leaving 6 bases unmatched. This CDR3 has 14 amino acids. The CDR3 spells CASSKPGQGVEQYF. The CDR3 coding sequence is TGCGCCAGCAGCAAGCCGGGACAGGGGGTCGAGCAGTACTTC.

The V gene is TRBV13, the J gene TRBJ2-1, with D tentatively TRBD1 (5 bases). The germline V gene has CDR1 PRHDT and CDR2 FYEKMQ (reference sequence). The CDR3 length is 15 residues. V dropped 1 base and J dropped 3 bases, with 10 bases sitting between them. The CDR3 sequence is CASSLEQTDYNEQFF. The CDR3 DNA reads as TGTGCCAGCAGCTTAGAACAGACAGACTACAATGAGCAGTTCTTC.

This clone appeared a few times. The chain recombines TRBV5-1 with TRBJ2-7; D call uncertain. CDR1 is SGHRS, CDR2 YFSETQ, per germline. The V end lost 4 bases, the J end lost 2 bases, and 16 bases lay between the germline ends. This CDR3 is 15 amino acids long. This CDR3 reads CASSPVTYSAYEQYF. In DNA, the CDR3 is TGCGCCAGCAGCCCGGTGACATATTCAGCCTACGAGCAGTACTTC. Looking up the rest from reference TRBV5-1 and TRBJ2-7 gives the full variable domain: KAGVTQTPRYLIKTRGQQVTLSCSPISGHRSVSWYQQTPGQGLQFLFEYFSETQRNKGNFPGRFSGRQFSNSRSEMNVSTLELGDSALYLCASSPVTYSAYEQYFGPGTRLTVT.

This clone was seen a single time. The CDR3 here is CAISSRDREAFF. The CDR3 DNA reads as TGTGCCATCAGTAGTCGTGACAGGGAAGCTTTCTTT. This chain joins TRBV10-3 and TRBJ1-1; maybe TRBD1 (6 bases). Germline CDR1 ENHRY, CDR2 SYGVKD. Trimming shortened V by 5 bases and J by 8 bases, and 12 bases separated the two germline ends. CDR3 length: 12 amino acids.

The CDR3 loop reads CASSMGYEGGELFF. Written as DNA, the CDR3 is TGCGCCAGCAGTATGGGATATGAGGGCGGGGAGCTGTTTTTT. V and J are TRBV5-1 and TRBJ2-2; D is possibly TRBD2 (5 bases). Germline CDR1 SGHRS, CDR2 YFSETQ. The ends were cut back, 5 bases at V and 7 bases at J, with 15 bases in the middle. The CDR3 sequence is 14 residues long. Full variable domain (missing parts from reference TRBV5-1 and TRBJ2-2): KAGVTQTPRYLIKTRGQQVTLSCSPISGHRSVSWYQQTPGQGLQFLFEYFSETQRNKGNFPGRFSGRQFSNSRSEMNVSTLELGDSALYLCASSMGYEGGELFFGEGSRLTVL.

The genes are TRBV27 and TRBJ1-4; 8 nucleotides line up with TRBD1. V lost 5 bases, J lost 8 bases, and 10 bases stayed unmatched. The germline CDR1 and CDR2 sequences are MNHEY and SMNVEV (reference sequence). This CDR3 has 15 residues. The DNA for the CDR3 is TGTGCCAGCAGTGTTGTACAGGGGGTTCGGGAAAAACTGTTTTTT. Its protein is CASSVVQGVREKLFF.